Each of the 7 T cell receptor beta chains below was sequenced from the same sample in a study of blood T cell repertoires in COVID-19. Sequenced by immunoSEQ multiplex PCR; TCRdb stores in-frame clones only, minus some. The sample consists of approximately 68,000 clones, around 85% of them appearing once. Sequences were obtained from peripheral blood. These receptors were taken from a woman of 80 years or more with active or convalescent COVID-19.

The CDR3 loop reads CASSETRGAVDTQYF. CDR3 DNA sequence: TGTGCCAGCAGCGAAACACGGGGGGCGGTAGATACGCAGTATTTT. The chain recombines TRBV7-2 with TRBJ2-3; perhaps TRBD2 as D (7 bases). Germline V gene data show CDR1 as SGHTA and CDR2 as FQGNSA. Trimming cost V 5 bases and J 5 bases, with 17 bases left between them. This CDR3 has 15 residues.

This chain uses TRBV12-3 or TRBV12-4 with TRBJ2-1, with D perhaps matching TRBD1 (5 bases). The V and J ends lost 5 bases and 4 bases respectively, with 9 bases between them. This CDR3 contains 13 residues. In DNA, the CDR3 is TGTGCCAGCAGTCCCGGACAATACAATGAGCAGTTCTTC. Residues: CASSPGQYNEQFF.

The chain carries TRBV5-1 and TRBJ2-3, with a weak D call TRBD2 (6 bases). Between the trimmed V and J ends, which lost 6 bases and 6 bases, there was a span of 17 bases. The CDR3 totals 14 residues. Germline-derived CDR1 and CDR2 are SGHRS and YFSETQ. The CDR3 coding sequence is TGCGCCAGCACCCAAGGGACTGCAAGGGATACGCAGTATTTT. Translating gives CASTQGTARDTQYF.

The chain employs TRBV7-2 and TRBJ2-1; 7 nucleotides agree with TRBD1. Trimming took 7 bases from V and 7 from J; bases not matched to a gene: 7. This CDR3 region has 13 residues. Germline CDR1 SGHTA, CDR2 FQGNSA. The CDR3 DNA follows: TGTGCCAGCACCGTACAGGGGTGGAATGAGCAGTTCTTC. This translates into CASTVQGWNEQFF. Based on the CDR3 plus reference TRBV7-2 and TRBJ2-1, the full variable domain is GAGVSQSPSNKVTEKGKDVELRCDPISGHTALYWYRQSLGQGLEFLIYFQGNSAPDKSGLPSDRFSAERTGGSVSTLTIQRTQQEDSAVYLCASTVQGWNEQFFGPGTRLTVL.

The CDR3 region has the DNA TGTGCCTGGAGTGAAGGGGTTTTACCCCCCCTCCACTTT. Translation gives CAWSEGVLPPLHF. V gene TRBV30 combines with J gene TRBJ1-6; possibly TRBD1 for D (5 bases). The CDR3 sequence is 13 residues long. Trimming shortened V by 1 base and J by 13 bases, and 14 bases separated the two germline ends. The germline CDR1 and CDR2 sequences are GTSNPN and SVGIG (reference sequence).

J is TRBJ1-2 and V is TRBV4-2; 8 nucleotides align to TRBD1. This CDR3 is built from 16 residues. In germline, CDR1 is LGHNA, CDR2 YNFKEQ. V dropped 1 base and J dropped 2; count of bases not matched to a gene: 6. CDR3 bases: TGTGCCAGCAGCCAAGCCCTGGACAGGGCAAACTATGGCTACACCTTC. As protein: CASSQALDRANYGYTF.

The rearrangement links TRBV7-2 to TRBJ1-3; possible D gene TRBD1, 5 bases. The germline CDR1 and CDR2 sequences are SGHTA and FQGNSA. The CDR3 sequence is 16 residues long. The ends were cut back, 2 bases at V and 2 bases at J, with 13 bases in the middle. The CDR3 region has the DNA TGTGCCAGCAGCTTAAGGATGGGCAGGGCTGGAAACACCATATATTTT. Translating gives CASSLRMGRAGNTIYF.